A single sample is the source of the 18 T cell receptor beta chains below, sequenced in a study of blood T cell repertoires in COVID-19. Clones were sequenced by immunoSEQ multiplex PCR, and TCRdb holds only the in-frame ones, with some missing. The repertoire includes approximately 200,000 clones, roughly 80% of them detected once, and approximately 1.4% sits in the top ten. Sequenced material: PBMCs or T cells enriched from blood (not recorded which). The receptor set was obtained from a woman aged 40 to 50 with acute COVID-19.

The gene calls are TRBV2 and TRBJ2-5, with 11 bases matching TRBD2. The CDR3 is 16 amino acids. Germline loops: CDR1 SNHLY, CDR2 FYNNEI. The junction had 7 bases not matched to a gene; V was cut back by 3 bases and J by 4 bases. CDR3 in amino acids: CASSERIAGGRETQYF. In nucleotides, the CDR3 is TGTGCCAGCAGTGAGAGGATAGCGGGGGGGCGAGAGACCCAGTACTTC.

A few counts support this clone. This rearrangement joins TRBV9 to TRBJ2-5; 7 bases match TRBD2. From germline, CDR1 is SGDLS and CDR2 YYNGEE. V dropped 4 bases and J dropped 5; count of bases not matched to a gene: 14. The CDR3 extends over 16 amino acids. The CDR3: CASSLAGFTDAETQYF. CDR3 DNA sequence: TGTGCCAGCAGCTTAGCGGGTTTTACCGATGCGGAGACCCAGTACTTC.

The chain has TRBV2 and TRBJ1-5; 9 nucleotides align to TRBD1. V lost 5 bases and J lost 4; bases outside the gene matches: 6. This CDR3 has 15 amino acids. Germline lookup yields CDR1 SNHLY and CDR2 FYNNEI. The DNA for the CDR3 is TGTGCCAGCAGTCCGGGACAGGGATCGAATCAGCCCCAGCATTTT. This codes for CASSPGQGSNQPQHF.

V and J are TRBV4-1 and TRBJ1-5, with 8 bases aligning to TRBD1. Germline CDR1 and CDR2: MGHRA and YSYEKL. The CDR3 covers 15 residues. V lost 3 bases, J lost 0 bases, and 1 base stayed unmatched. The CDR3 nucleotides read TGCGCCAGCAGCCAGACAGGGGTTAGCAATCAGCCCCAGCATTTT. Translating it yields CASSQTGVSNQPQHF.

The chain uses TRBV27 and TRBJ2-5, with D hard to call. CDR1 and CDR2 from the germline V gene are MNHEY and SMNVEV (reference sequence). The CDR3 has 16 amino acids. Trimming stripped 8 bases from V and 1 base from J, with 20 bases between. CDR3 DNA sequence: TGTGCCAGCGGAAAGACACACCCCCCACTCCAAGAGACCCAGTACTTC. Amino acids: CASGKTHPPLQETQYF.

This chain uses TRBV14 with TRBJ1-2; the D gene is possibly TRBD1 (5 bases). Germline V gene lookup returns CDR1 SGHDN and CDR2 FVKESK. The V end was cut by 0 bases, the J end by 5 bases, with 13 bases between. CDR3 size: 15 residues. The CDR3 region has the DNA TGTGCCAGCAGCCAAGAGATAGGGGAAAGATATGGCTACACCTTC. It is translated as CASSQEIGERYGYTF.

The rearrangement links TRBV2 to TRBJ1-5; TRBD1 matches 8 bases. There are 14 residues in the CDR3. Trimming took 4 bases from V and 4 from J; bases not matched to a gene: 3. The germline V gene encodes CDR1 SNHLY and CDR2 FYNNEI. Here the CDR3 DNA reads TGTGCCAGCAGTGGGGGACAGGAGAATCAGCCCCAGCATTTT. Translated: CASSGGQENQPQHF.

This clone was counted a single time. Written as DNA, the CDR3 is TGTGCCAGCAGGTCGGGGGGGCTTCGAGAAAAACTGTTTTTT. Translation: CASRSGGLREKLFF. V gene TRBV6-5 combines with J gene TRBJ1-4, with TRBD1 as a possible D gene (6 bases). This CDR3 is built from 14 residues. The ends were cut back, 6 bases at V and 8 bases at J, with 16 bases in the middle. Germline lookup yields CDR1 MNHEY and CDR2 SVGAGI.

The CDR3 DNA reads TGTGCCAGTAGTGTCCGCCGAGGGACAGGGGATAGCTATGGCTACACCTTC. Its protein product is CASSVRRGTGDSYGYTF. This chain connects TRBV19 to TRBJ1-2; TRBD1 agrees at 10 bases. V lost 5 bases and J lost 4; bases outside the gene matches: 13. Germline V gives CDR1 LNHDA, CDR2 SQIVND (reference sequence). This CDR3 is 17 amino acids long.

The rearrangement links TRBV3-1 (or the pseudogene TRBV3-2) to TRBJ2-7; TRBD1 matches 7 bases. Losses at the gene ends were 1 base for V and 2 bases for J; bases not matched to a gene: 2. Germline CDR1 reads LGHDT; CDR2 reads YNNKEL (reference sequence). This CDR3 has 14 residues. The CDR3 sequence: CASSQADRAYEQYF. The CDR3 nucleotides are TGTGCCAGCAGCCAAGCTGACAGGGCCTACGAGCAGTACTTC.

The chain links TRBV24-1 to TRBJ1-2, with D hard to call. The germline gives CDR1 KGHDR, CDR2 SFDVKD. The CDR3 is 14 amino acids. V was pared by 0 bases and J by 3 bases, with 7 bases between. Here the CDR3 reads CATSDLYRDYGYTF. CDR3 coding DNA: TGTGCCACCAGTGATTTGTACAGAGACTATGGCTACACCTTC.

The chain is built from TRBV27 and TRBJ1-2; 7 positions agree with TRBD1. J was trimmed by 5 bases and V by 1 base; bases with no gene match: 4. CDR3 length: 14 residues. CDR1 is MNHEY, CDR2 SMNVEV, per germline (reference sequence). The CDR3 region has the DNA TGTGCCAGCAGTTTATATAAGGGGGCGTATGGCTACACCTTC. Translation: CASSLYKGAYGYTF.

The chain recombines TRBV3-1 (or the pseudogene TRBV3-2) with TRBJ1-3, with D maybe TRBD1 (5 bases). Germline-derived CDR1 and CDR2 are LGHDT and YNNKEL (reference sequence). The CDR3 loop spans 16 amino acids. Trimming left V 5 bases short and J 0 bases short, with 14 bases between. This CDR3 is CASSLHRLGSGNTIYF. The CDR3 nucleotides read TGTGCCAGCAGCTTACACAGGCTTGGCTCTGGAAACACCATATATTTT.

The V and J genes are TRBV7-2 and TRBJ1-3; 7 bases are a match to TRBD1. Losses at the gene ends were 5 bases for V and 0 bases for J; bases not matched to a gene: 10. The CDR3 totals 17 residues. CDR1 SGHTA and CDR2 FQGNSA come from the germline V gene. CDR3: CASSPSGGVSSGNTIYF. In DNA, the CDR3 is TGTGCCAGCAGCCCCTCAGGGGGTGTAAGCTCTGGAAACACCATATATTTT.

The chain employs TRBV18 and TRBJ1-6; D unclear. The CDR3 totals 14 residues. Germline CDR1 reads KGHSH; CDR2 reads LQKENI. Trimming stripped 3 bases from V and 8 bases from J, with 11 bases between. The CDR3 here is CASSPRVDDSPLHF. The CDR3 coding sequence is TGTGCCAGCTCACCCCGGGTCGACGATTCACCCCTCCACTTT.

CDR3 sequence: CASSVRRGADIQYF. CDR3 bases: TGCGCCAGCAGCGTAAGAAGGGGCGCGGACATTCAGTACTTC. This chain joins TRBV5-1 and TRBJ2-4; D is possibly TRBD1 (5 bases). This CDR3 comprises 14 residues. Germline assignment: CDR1 SGHRS and CDR2 YFSETQ. Trimming took off 4 bases at V and 8 bases at J, with 16 bases between the two ends.

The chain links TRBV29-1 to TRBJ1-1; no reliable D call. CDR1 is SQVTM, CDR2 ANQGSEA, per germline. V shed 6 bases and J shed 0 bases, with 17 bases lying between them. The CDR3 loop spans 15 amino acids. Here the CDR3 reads CSVGRTLNMNTEAFF. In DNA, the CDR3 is TGCAGCGTGGGTCGGACTTTAAACATGAACACTGAAGCTTTCTTT.

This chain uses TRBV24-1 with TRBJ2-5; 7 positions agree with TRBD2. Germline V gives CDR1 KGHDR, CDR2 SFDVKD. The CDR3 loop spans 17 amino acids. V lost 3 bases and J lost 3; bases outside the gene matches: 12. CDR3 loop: CATSDASGVGQKETQYF. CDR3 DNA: TGTGCCACCAGTGATGCCAGCGGGGTTGGCCAAAAAGAGACCCAGTACTTC.